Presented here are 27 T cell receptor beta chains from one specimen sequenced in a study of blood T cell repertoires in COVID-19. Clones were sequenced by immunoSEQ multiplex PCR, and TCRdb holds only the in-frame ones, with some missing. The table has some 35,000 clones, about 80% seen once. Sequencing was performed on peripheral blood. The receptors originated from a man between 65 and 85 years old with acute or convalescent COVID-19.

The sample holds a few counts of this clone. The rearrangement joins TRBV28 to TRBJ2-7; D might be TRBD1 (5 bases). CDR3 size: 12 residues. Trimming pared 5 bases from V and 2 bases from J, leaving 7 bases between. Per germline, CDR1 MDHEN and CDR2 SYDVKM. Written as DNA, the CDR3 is TGTGCCAGCAGTACAGGAACCTACGAGCAGTACTTC. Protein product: CASSTGTYEQYF.

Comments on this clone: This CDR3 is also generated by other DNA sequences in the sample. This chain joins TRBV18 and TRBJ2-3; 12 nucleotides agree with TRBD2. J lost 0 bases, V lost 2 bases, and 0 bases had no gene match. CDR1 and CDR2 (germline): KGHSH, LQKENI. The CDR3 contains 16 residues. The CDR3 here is CASSPGTSGSTDTQYF. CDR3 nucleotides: TGTGCCAGCTCACCAGGGACTAGCGGGAGCACAGATACGCAGTATTTT. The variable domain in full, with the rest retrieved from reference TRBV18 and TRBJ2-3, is NAGVMQNPRHLVRRRGQEARLRCSPMKGHSHVYWYRQLPEEGLKFMVYLQKENIIDESGMPKERFSAEFPKEGPSILRIQQVVRGDSAAYFCASSPGTSGSTDTQYFGPGTRLTVL.

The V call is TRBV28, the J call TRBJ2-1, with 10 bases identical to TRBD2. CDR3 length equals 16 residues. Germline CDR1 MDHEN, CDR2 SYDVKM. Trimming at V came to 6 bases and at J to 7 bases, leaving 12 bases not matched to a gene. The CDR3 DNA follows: TGTGCCAGCAGCCCCCCCCGGGGACTAGCGCCTAATGAGCAGTTCTTC. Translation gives CASSPPRGLAPNEQFF.

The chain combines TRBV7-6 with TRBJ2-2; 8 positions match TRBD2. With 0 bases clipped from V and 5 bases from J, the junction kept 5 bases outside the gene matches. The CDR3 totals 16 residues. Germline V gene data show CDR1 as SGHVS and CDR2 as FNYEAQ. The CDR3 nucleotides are TGTGCCAGCAGCTTAGCTGGGACTAGTATTACCGGGGAGCTGTTTTTT. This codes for CASSLAGTSITGELFF.

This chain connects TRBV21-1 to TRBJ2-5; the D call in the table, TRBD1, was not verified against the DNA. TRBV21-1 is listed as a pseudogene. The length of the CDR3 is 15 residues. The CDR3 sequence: CASSIRYRTEETQYF. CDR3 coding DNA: TGTGCCAGCAGCATTCGGTATAGGACAGAGGAGACCCAGTACTTC.

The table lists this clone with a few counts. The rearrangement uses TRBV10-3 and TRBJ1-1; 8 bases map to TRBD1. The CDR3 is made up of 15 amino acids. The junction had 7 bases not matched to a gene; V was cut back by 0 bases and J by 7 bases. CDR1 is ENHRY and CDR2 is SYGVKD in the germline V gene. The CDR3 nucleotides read TGTGCCATCAGTGAGTCATGGCAGGGGGCATTTGAAGCTTTCTTT. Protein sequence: CAISESWQGAFEAFF.

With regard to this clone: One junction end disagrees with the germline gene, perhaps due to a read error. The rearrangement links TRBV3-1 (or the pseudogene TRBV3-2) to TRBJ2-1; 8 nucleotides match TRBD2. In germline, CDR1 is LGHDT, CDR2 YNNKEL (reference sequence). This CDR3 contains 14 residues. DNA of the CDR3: TGTGCCGGCAGCCAAGGACTAGCTCTAAATGAGCAGTTCTTC. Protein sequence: CAGSQGLALNEQFF.

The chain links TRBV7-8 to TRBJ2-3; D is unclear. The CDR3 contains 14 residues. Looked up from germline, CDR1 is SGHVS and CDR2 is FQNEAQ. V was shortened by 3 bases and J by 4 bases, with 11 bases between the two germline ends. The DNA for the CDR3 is TGTGCCAGCAGCTTTCAGTCGAGCGCAGATACGCAGTATTTT. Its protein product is CASSFQSSADTQYF.

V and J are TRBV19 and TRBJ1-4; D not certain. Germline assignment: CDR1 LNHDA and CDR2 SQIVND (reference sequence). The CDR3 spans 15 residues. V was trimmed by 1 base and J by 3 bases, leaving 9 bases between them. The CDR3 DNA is TGTGCCAGTAGTATAGCCGCGGGGTCTAATGAAAAACTGTTTTTT. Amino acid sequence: CASSIAAGSNEKLFF.

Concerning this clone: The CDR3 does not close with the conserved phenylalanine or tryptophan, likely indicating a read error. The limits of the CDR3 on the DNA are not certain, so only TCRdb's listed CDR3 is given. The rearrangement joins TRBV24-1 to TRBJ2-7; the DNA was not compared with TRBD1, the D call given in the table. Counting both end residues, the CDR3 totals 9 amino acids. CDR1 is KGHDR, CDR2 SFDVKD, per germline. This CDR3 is CATSEPGQL.

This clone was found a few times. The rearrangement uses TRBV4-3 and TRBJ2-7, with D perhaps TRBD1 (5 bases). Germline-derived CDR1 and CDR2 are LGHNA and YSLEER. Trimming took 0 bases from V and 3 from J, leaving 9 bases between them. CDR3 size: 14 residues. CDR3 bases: TGCGCCAGCAGCCAAGAACAGGTTCGCTACGAGCAGTACTTC. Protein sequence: CASSQEQVRYEQYF.

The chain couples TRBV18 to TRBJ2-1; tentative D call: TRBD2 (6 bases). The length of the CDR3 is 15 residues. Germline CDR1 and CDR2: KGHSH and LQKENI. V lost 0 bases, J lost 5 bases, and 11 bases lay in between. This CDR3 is CASSPPGPGDNEQFF. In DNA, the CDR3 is TGTGCCAGCTCACCACCGGGCCCGGGAGACAATGAGCAGTTCTTC.

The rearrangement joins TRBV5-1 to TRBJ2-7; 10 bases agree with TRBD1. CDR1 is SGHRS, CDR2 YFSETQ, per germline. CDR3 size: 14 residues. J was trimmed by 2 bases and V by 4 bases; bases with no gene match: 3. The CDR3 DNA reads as TGCGCCAGCAGCCCGGACAGGGGGACCTACGAGCAGTACTTC. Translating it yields CASSPDRGTYEQYF.

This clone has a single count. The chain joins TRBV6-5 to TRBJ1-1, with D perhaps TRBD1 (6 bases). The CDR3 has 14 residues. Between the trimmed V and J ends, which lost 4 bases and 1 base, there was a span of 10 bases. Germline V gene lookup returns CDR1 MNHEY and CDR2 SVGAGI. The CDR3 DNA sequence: TGTGCCAGCAGTTCGCTAGGGGGGAACACTGAAGCTTTCTTT. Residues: CASSSLGGNTEAFF.

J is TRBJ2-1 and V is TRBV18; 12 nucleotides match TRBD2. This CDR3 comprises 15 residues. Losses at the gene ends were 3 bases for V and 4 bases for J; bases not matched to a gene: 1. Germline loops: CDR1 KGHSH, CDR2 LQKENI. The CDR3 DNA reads TGTGCCAGCTCACCCGGGACTAGCGGGTACAATGAGCAGTTCTTC. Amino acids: CASSPGTSGYNEQFF. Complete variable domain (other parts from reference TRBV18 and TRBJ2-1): NAGVMQNPRHLVRRRGQEARLRCSPMKGHSHVYWYRQLPEEGLKFMVYLQKENIIDESGMPKERFSAEFPKEGPSILRIQQVVRGDSAAYFCASSPGTSGYNEQFFGPGTRLTVL.

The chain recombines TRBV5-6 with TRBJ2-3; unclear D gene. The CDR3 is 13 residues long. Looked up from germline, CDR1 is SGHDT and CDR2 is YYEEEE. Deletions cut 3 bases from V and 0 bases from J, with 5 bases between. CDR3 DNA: TGTGCCAGCAGCTCCTTTAGCACAGATACGCAGTATTTT. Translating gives CASSSFSTDTQYF.

The CDR3 region is CASTKTGEAFF. CDR3 nucleotide sequence: TGTGCCAGCACAAAAACAGGAGAAGCTTTCTTT. The chain carries TRBV25-1 and TRBJ1-1, with D perhaps TRBD1 (5 bases). The CDR3 extends over 11 amino acids. V lost 7 bases and J 8 bases, leaving 11 bases between the germline ends. CDR1 MGHDK and CDR2 SYGVNS come from the germline V gene.

In DNA, the CDR3 is TGTGCCAGCAGCCCACCCGGGACAGGGAATGAGCAGTTCTTC. Translating it yields CASSPPGTGNEQFF. The V and J genes are TRBV5-6 and TRBJ2-1, with 9 bases matching TRBD1. The CDR3 totals 14 residues. CDR1 and CDR2 from the germline V gene are SGHDT and YYEEEE. The V and J ends lost 4 bases and 7 bases, in that order; junction bases with no gene match: 6.

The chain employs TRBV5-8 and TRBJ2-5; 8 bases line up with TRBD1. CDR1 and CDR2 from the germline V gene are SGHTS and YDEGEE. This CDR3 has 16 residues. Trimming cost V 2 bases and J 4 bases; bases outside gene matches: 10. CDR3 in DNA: TGTGCCAGCAGCTTAGGACAGGGAGGAAAAGGAGAGACCCAGTACTTC. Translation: CASSLGQGGKGETQYF.

The CDR3 protein is CASTTGGANYGYTF. The CDR3 DNA reads TGTGCCAGTACGACAGGGGGTGCTAACTATGGCTACACCTTC. This rearrangement joins TRBV6-5 to TRBJ1-2, with 9 nucleotides matching TRBD1. V trimming: 9 bases; J trimming: 0 bases; junction bases outside the gene matches: 5. This CDR3 spans 14 amino acids. The germline V gene encodes CDR1 MNHEY and CDR2 SVGAGI.

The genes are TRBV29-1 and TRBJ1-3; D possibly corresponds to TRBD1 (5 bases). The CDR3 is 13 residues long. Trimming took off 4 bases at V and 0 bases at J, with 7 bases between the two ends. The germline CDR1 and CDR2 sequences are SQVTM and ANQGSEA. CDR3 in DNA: TGCAGCGTTGTCGGGGGCTCTGGAAACACCATATATTTT. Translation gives CSVVGGSGNTIYF.

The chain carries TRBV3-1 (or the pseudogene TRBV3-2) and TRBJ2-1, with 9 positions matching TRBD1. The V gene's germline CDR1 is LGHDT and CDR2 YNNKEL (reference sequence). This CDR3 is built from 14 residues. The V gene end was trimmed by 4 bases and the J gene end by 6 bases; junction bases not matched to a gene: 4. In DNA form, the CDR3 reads TGTGCCAGCAGCCTCGGGACAGGGTTCAATGAGCAGTTCTTC. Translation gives CASSLGTGFNEQFF.

As DNA, the CDR3 is TGTGCCAGCAGCTTAGATTCGGGGGCAGCGGGAACCGGGGAGCTGTTTTTT. Translated, it gives CASSLDSGAAGTGELFF. The genes are TRBV11-2 and TRBJ2-2, with D possibly matching TRBD2 (7 bases). Trimming cost V 0 bases and J 5 bases, with 16 bases left between them. In germline, CDR1 is SGHAT, CDR2 FQNNGV. This CDR3 region has 17 residues. Together with reference TRBV11-2 and TRBJ2-2, the CDR3 gives the full variable domain: EAGVAQSPRYKIIEKRQSVAFWCNPISGHATLYWYQQILGQGPKLLIQFQNNGVVDDSQLPKDRFSAERLKGVDSTLKIQPAKLEDSAVYLCASSLDSGAAGTGELFFGEGSRLTVL.

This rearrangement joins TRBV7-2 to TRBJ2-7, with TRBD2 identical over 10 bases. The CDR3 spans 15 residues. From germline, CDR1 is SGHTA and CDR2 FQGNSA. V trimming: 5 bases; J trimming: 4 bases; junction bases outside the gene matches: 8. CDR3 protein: CASSRSGSGGYEQYF. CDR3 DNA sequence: TGTGCCAGCAGCCGCAGTGGTAGCGGGGGGTACGAGCAGTACTTC.

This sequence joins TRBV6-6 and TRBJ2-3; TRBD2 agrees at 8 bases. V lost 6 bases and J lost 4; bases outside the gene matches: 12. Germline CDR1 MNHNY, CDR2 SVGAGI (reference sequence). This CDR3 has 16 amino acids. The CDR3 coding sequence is TGTGCCAGCAGAGCTAACCGGGAGGGCGGGTCAGATACGCAGTATTTT. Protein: CASRANREGGSDTQYF.

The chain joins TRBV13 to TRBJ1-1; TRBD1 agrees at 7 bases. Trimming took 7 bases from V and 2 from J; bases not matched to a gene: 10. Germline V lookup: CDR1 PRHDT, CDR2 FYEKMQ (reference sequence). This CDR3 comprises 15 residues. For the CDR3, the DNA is TGTGCCAGCAACGCGGAGGGACAGCCTAACACTGAAGCTTTCTTT. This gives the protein CASNAEGQPNTEAFF.

The CDR3, as DNA: TGTGCCAGCAGCTACAGACCTATTAGCTCCTACGAGCAGTACTTC. It is translated as CASSYRPISSYEQYF. J is TRBJ2-7 and V is TRBV7-2; D call uncertain. Germline values: CDR1 SGHTA, CDR2 FQGNSA. The CDR3 has 15 residues. With 4 bases removed from V and 0 bases from J, the gap between germline ends came to 13 bases.